These 32 T cell receptor beta chains originate from one sample sequenced in a study of cytomegalovirus exposure and HLA in healthy donors. PCR primers comprised 60 Vbeta and 13 Jbeta primers. Using immunoSEQ multiplex PCR, the repertoire was profiled, and TCRdb retains in-frame clones only, with some absent. This sample carries 70,000 to 85,000 clones, with roughly 7.4% going to the ten biggest clones. Source material: PBMCs. Source of these receptors: a female donor in good health and CMV-seropositive.

J is TRBJ2-7 and V is TRBV6-1; TRBD1 matches at 9 bases. Germline V gene data show CDR1 as MNHNS and CDR2 as SASEGT. This CDR3 has 16 amino acids. V lost 4 bases and J lost 3; bases outside the gene matches: 10. The CDR3 DNA sequence: TGTGCCAGCAGTGTAAGATTGGGACAGGGAGGCTACGAGCAGTACTTC. It specifies CASSVRLGQGGYEQYF.

This chain links TRBV6-6 with TRBJ1-2; D possibly corresponds to TRBD1 (6 bases). The CDR3 has 14 amino acids. CDR1 and CDR2 from the germline V gene are MNHNY and SVGAGI (reference sequence). Trimming left V 2 bases short and J 6 bases short, with 13 bases between. CDR3 bases: TGTGCCAGCAGTTACACACCCCCAGGGGATGGCTACACCTTC. It yields the protein CASSYTPPGDGYTF.

V and J are TRBV6-4 and TRBJ1-2; TRBD1 is a possible D gene (5 bases). Germline assignment: CDR1 MRHNA and CDR2 SNTAGT. The CDR3 sequence is 14 residues long. The germline V and J ends were trimmed by 9 bases and 1 base, with 15 bases remaining between them. CDR3 in DNA: TGTGCCAGGGAGTTTCAGACAGATAACTATGGCTACACCTTC. Translation: CAREFQTDNYGYTF.

The CDR3 region is CASSRRQGSSYNEQFF. CDR3 nucleotides: TGTGCCAGCTCACGTCGGCAGGGGAGCTCCTACAATGAGCAGTTCTTC. The gene calls are TRBV18 and TRBJ2-1; maybe TRBD1 (6 bases). This CDR3 region has 16 residues. Deletions cut 4 bases from V and 0 bases from J, with 13 bases between. Germline-derived CDR1 and CDR2 are KGHSH and LQKENI.

This chain uses TRBV4-1 with TRBJ2-1; D unresolved. Germline V lookup: CDR1 MGHRA, CDR2 YSYEKL. This CDR3 is built from 11 residues. Trimming took off 1 base at V and 9 bases at J, with 4 bases between the two ends. CDR3: CASSQVAEQFF. In DNA form, the CDR3 reads TGCGCCAGCAGCCAAGTGGCTGAGCAGTTCTTC.

The chain couples TRBV5-1 to TRBJ1-5; D ambiguous. Trimming removed 4 bases from V and 2 bases from J, with 13 bases in between. CDR1 and CDR2 (germline): SGHRS, YFSETQ. The CDR3 loop spans 15 amino acids. The CDR3 sequence: CASSPDIGRNQPQHF. CDR3 bases: TGCGCCAGCAGCCCCGACATAGGTCGCAATCAGCCCCAGCATTTT. Using reference TRBV5-1 and TRBJ1-5 for the parts outside the CDR3, the full variable domain is KAGVTQTPRYLIKTRGQQVTLSCSPISGHRSVSWYQQTPGQGLQFLFEYFSETQRNKGNFPGRFSGRQFSNSRSEMNVSTLELGDSALYLCASSPDIGRNQPQHFGDGTRLSIL.

This chain connects TRBV7-2 to TRBJ2-4, with 9 bases fitting TRBD2. Germline CDR1 and CDR2: SGHTA and FQGNSA. V was pared by 5 bases and J by 1 base, with 9 bases of the junction left unmatched. CDR3 length equals 17 residues. The CDR3 loop reads CASSPTGTSSAKNIQYF. DNA for the CDR3: TGTGCCAGCAGCCCTACCGGGACTAGCTCTGCCAAAAACATTCAGTACTTC. Full variable domain (missing parts from reference TRBV7-2 and TRBJ2-4): GAGVSQSPSNKVTEKGKDVELRCDPISGHTALYWYRQSLGQGLEFLIYFQGNSAPDKSGLPSDRFSAERTGGSVSTLTIQRTQQEDSAVYLCASSPTGTSSAKNIQYFGAGTRLSVL.

The rearrangement joins TRBV13 to TRBJ2-1; 12 nucleotides line up with TRBD2. Germline V gene data show CDR1 as PRHDT and CDR2 as FYEKMQ (reference sequence). CDR3 size: 15 residues. V was clipped by 6 bases and J by 4 bases; unmatched bases: 4. The CDR3 DNA is TGTGCCAGCAGTCCCACTAGCGGGAGGTACAATGAGCAGTTCTTC. Translated: CASSPTSGRYNEQFF.

The V and J genes are TRBV27 and TRBJ1-2, with TRBD1 matching over 7 bases. The V gene end was trimmed by 6 bases and the J gene end by 7 bases; junction bases not matched to a gene: 11. The CDR3 consists of 14 residues. The germline CDR1 and CDR2 sequences are MNHEY and SMNVEV (reference sequence). This chain's CDR3 is CASRDNRGSGGYTF. DNA for the CDR3: TGTGCCAGCAGGGACAACAGGGGAAGCGGTGGCTACACCTTC.

In DNA form, the CDR3 reads TGTGCCAGTAGTATGAGACAACTTGGGCGTTACGAGCAGTACTTC. Translating gives CASSMRQLGRYEQYF. The chain joins TRBV19 to TRBJ2-7; D is ambiguous. CDR1 is LNHDA and CDR2 is SQIVND in the germline V gene (reference sequence). CDR3 length: 15 amino acids. Trimming left V 3 bases short and J 4 bases short, with 16 bases between.

V is TRBV6-6 and J is TRBJ2-7, with a tentative D call TRBD2 (5 bases). Germline V gives CDR1 MNHNY, CDR2 SVGAGI (reference sequence). V was shortened by 8 bases and J by 4 bases, with 15 bases between the two germline ends. The CDR3 loop spans 13 amino acids. The CDR3 sequence is CASGEQWGYEQYF. CDR3 DNA sequence: TGTGCCAGCGGGGAGCAATGGGGTTACGAGCAGTACTTC.

CDR3 in amino acids: CASNLAVSDTQYF. The CDR3 DNA follows: TGCGCCAGTAATCTGGCAGTATCGGATACGCAGTATTTT. The chain joins TRBV5-1 to TRBJ2-3; D is unresolved. Germline V gives CDR1 SGHRS, CDR2 YFSETQ. This CDR3 spans 13 amino acids. With 8 bases removed from V and 6 bases from J, the gap between germline ends came to 16 bases.

The genes are TRBV4-2 and TRBJ1-2; 9 bases are a match to TRBD1. The CDR3 is 16 amino acids. From germline, CDR1 is LGHNA and CDR2 YNFKEQ. Trimming took 1 base from V and 3 from J; bases not matched to a gene: 6. CDR3 amino acids: CASSQVGRTGDYGYTF. As DNA, the CDR3 is TGTGCCAGCAGCCAAGTGGGAAGGACAGGGGACTATGGCTACACCTTC.

The chain combines TRBV7-6 with TRBJ2-7; 8 nucleotides line up with TRBD1. The CDR3 is made up of 14 amino acids. Germline-derived CDR1 and CDR2 are SGHVS and FNYEAQ. With 5 bases clipped from V and 7 bases from J, the junction kept 10 bases outside the gene matches. In DNA, the CDR3 is TGTGCCAGCAGCAAAGGGCAGGGGGCGGTTGAGCAGTACTTC. Encoded protein: CASSKGQGAVEQYF.

V and J are TRBV23-1 and TRBJ2-6; 8 nucleotides agree with TRBD1. TRBV23-1 is classed as an ORF, of uncertain function. The V gene end was trimmed by 6 bases and the J gene end by 2 bases; junction bases not matched to a gene: 18. This CDR3 region has 20 residues. Written as DNA, the CDR3 is TGCGCCAGCAGCCACAACCGGACAGGGCCCTTCGGCGCTGGGGCCAACGTCCTGACTTTC. This gives the protein CASSHNRTGPFGAGANVLTF.

This chain uses TRBV6-5 with TRBJ1-5; TRBD1 might be the D (6 bases). The CDR3 length is 12 residues. From germline, CDR1 is MNHEY and CDR2 SVGAGI. V lost 6 bases, J lost 4 bases, and 7 bases lay in between. The CDR3 bases are TGTGCCAGCAGGGGACAAAATCAGCCCCAGCATTTT. Translation: CASRGQNQPQHF.

The chain uses TRBV5-1 and TRBJ2-2, with TRBD2 identical over 8 bases. The ends lost 1 base at V and 2 bases at J; junction bases unmatched: 13. This CDR3 is 19 amino acids long. Germline CDR1 and CDR2: SGHRS and YFSETQ. The CDR3 DNA reads TGCGCCAGCAGCTTGATTGGGGCAACGGGAGGGCCCAACACCGGGGAGCTGTTTTTT. This codes for CASSLIGATGGPNTGELFF.

V usage is TRBV5-1 and J usage is TRBJ1-2; D unclear. Germline lookup yields CDR1 SGHRS and CDR2 YFSETQ. CDR3 length: 13 amino acids. Trimming took 4 bases from V and 6 from J, leaving 13 bases between them. The CDR3 spells CASSLDEGNGYTF. The CDR3, as DNA: TGCGCCAGCAGCCTGGACGAGGGTAATGGCTACACCTTC. The full variable domain, in which reference TRBV5-1 and TRBJ1-2 provide the parts outside the CDR3, is KAGVTQTPRYLIKTRGQQVTLSCSPISGHRSVSWYQQTPGQGLQFLFEYFSETQRNKGNFPGRFSGRQFSNSRSEMNVSTLELGDSALYLCASSLDEGNGYTFGSGTRLTVV.

This chain joins TRBV19 and TRBJ1-1; tentatively, D is TRBD1 (6 bases). This CDR3 is built from 11 residues. Germline V gene sequence: CDR1 LNHDA, CDR2 SQIVND (reference sequence). Trimming cost V 7 bases and J 7 bases, with 10 bases left between them. The CDR3 reads CASIGQLEAFF. For the CDR3, the DNA is TGTGCCAGTATTGGACAGCTTGAAGCTTTCTTT. Full variable domain (outside the CDR3, taken from reference TRBV19 and TRBJ1-1): DGGITQSPKYLFRKEGQNVTLSCEQNLNHDAMYWYRQDPGQGLRLIYYSQIVNDFQKGDIAEGYSVSREKKESFPLTVTSAQKNPTAFYLCASIGQLEAFFGQGTRLTVV.

The V gene is TRBV5-1, the J gene TRBJ1-1, with 7 bases fitting TRBD1. This CDR3 has 17 amino acids. Germline CDR1 and CDR2: SGHRS and YFSETQ. V shed 3 bases, J shed 4 bases, and the junction held 15 bases outside the gene matches. The CDR3 bases are TGCGCCAGCAGCTCACTTCGACAGGGCAGAGGAATCACTGAAGCTTTCTTT. Translated: CASSSLRQGRGITEAFF. Full variable domain (outside the CDR3, taken from reference TRBV5-1 and TRBJ1-1): KAGVTQTPRYLIKTRGQQVTLSCSPISGHRSVSWYQQTPGQGLQFLFEYFSETQRNKGNFPGRFSGRQFSNSRSEMNVSTLELGDSALYLCASSSLRQGRGITEAFFGQGTRLTVV.

V usage is TRBV5-1 and J usage is TRBJ2-7, with TRBD2 matching 8 bases. CDR3 length: 14 residues. J lost 5 bases, V lost 2 bases, and 6 bases had no gene match. Germline V gene data show CDR1 as SGHRS and CDR2 as YFSETQ. The CDR3 DNA reads as TGCGCCAGCAGCTTCCCGGGGGGGTGGGACGAGCAGTACTTC. This translates into CASSFPGGWDEQYF. The full variable domain, in which reference TRBV5-1 and TRBJ2-7 provide the parts outside the CDR3, is KAGVTQTPRYLIKTRGQQVTLSCSPISGHRSVSWYQQTPGQGLQFLFEYFSETQRNKGNFPGRFSGRQFSNSRSEMNVSTLELGDSALYLCASSFPGGWDEQYFGPGTRLTVT.

V gene TRBV6-6 combines with J gene TRBJ2-7; 10 bases line up with TRBD1. Germline V gene lookup returns CDR1 MNHNY and CDR2 SVGAGI (reference sequence). After removal of 6 bases from V and 0 bases from J, the junction contained 5 bases not matched to a gene. CDR3 length: 15 amino acids. The CDR3 region has the DNA TGTGCCAGCAGCTCCCGGACAGGGGGCTCCTACGAGCAGTACTTC. It specifies CASSSRTGGSYEQYF.

The chain employs TRBV27 and TRBJ2-3, with 7 bases lining up with TRBD1. Trimming at V came to 4 bases and at J to 7 bases, leaving 8 bases not matched to a gene. The CDR3 runs to 14 residues. Per germline, CDR1 MNHEY and CDR2 SMNVEV (reference sequence). The CDR3 DNA sequence: TGTGCCAGCAGTTCGGGGACAGAAGCTAATACGCAGTATTTT. Its protein product is CASSSGTEANTQYF.

The chain carries TRBV6-1 and TRBJ1-2; D gene unclear. Germline V CDR1 and CDR2: MNHNS, SASEGT. This CDR3 contains 12 residues. Deletions cut 6 bases from V and 0 bases from J, with 5 bases between. The DNA for the CDR3 is TGTGCCAGCAGACATACTAACTATGGCTACACCTTC. The encoded protein is CASRHTNYGYTF.

The CDR3 DNA follows: TGTGCCAGCAGCTTCCAATCAACAACTAATGAAAAACTGTTTTTT. Its translation: CASSFQSTTNEKLFF. The rearrangement uses TRBV7-6 and TRBJ1-4; no clear D. The CDR3 has 15 residues. Trimming removed 3 bases from V and 0 bases from J, with 8 bases in between. Germline CDR1 reads SGHVS; CDR2 reads FNYEAQ.

The genes are TRBV7-9 and TRBJ2-3, with 11 nucleotides matching TRBD2. This CDR3 region has 16 residues. Looked up from germline, CDR1 is SEHNR and CDR2 is FQNEAQ (reference sequence). V lost 4 bases, J lost 0 bases, and 3 bases stayed unmatched. CDR3: CASSSGLAASTDTQYF. The DNA of the CDR3 is TGTGCCAGCAGCTCGGGACTAGCGGCTAGCACAGATACGCAGTATTTT.

This chain joins TRBV28 and TRBJ2-7; D possibly corresponds to TRBD1 (5 bases). Trimming took off 1 base at V and 3 bases at J, with 10 bases between the two ends. Germline V gene sequence: CDR1 MDHEN, CDR2 SYDVKM. This CDR3 contains 14 residues. CDR3 amino acids: CASSLSDRGYEQYF. The CDR3 bases are TGTGCCAGCAGTTTATCGGATAGGGGCTACGAGCAGTACTTC.

The chain is built from TRBV19 and TRBJ2-6; a weak D match, TRBD2 (6 bases). Germline-derived CDR1 and CDR2 are LNHDA and SQIVND (reference sequence). The CDR3 is 16 residues long. Trimming cost V 9 bases and J 1 base, with 16 bases left between them. CDR3 in DNA: TGTGCCAGATGGGGGGTAACGGCTTCTGGGGCCAACGTCCTGACTTTC. Its translation: CARWGVTASGANVLTF.

The rearrangement uses TRBV11-2 and TRBJ1-3; 8 bases are a match to TRBD1. The CDR3 sequence is 18 residues long. Looked up from germline, CDR1 is SGHAT and CDR2 is FQNNGV. V shed 2 bases, J shed 0 bases, and the junction held 9 bases outside the gene matches. The DNA for the CDR3 is TGTGCCAGCAGCTTATCCTTATCAGGACAGGGCTCTGGAAACACCATATATTTT. Translating it yields CASSLSLSGQGSGNTIYF.

This chain links TRBV29-1 with TRBJ1-1; perhaps TRBD1 as D (6 bases). Per germline, CDR1 SQVTM and CDR2 ANQGSEA. V lost 4 bases, J lost 3 bases, and 9 bases lay in between. The CDR3 loop spans 12 amino acids. In nucleotides, the CDR3 is TGCAGCGTTGGGGAGGGGGACACTGAAGCTTTCTTT. Its translation is CSVGEGDTEAFF.

J is TRBJ2-5 and V is TRBV30; D perhaps matches TRBD2 (6 bases). V was shortened by 2 bases and J by 5 bases, with 15 bases between the two germline ends. There are 14 residues in the CDR3. CDR1 and CDR2 from the germline V gene are GTSNPN and SVGIG (reference sequence). CDR3 amino acids: CAWSPSGSGETQYF. CDR3 coding DNA: TGTGCCTGGAGTCCCTCGGGGAGCGGGGAGACCCAGTACTTC.

This chain links TRBV30 with TRBJ1-5; D gene ambiguous. V was clipped by 3 bases and J by 9 bases, with 15 bases between them. Germline values: CDR1 GTSNPN, CDR2 SVGIG (reference sequence). The length of the CDR3 is 13 residues. CDR3 sequence reads: CAWSGTSGRPQHF. As DNA, the CDR3 is TGTGCCTGGAGCGGTACATCGGGGAGGCCCCAGCATTTT.